The clone carrying this T cell receptor (beta chain) was detected once. The data belong to a study of blood T cell repertoires in COVID-19. The V end lost 5 bases, the J end lost 0 bases, and 14 bases lay between the germline ends. Germline loops: CDR1 SGHAT, CDR2 FQNNGV. The CDR3 is 15 residues long. Sequenced by immunoSEQ multiplex PCR; TCRdb stores in-frame clones only, minus some. The table lists some 66,000 clones, about 80% of them singletons. Sequences were obtained from peripheral blood. The sequence came from a man aged 55 to 69 with acute or convalescent COVID-19. This chain uses TRBV11-2 with TRBJ2-7; D is uncertain. The CDR3: CASSGYRHSSYEQYF. The CDR3 DNA sequence: TGTGCCAGCAGCGGGTACCGCCACAGCTCCTACGAGCAGTACTTC.